This TCR beta chain was identified in a study of blood T cell repertoires in COVID-19. Trimming removed 6 bases at V and 4 bases at J, with 18 bases between. CDR1 and CDR2 (germline): MNHEY, SVGAGI. The length of the CDR3 is 15 residues. This table comes from immunoSEQ multiplex PCR, and its TCRdb copy is limited to in-frame clones, with some not included. The profile covers fewer than 200,000 clones, with 89% appearing a single time and about 2.1% taken by the ten largest. This clonotype was obtained from a man between 18 and 29 years old who had recovered from COVID-19. The chain recombines TRBV6-5 with TRBJ1-1; D is perhaps TRBD1 (6 bases). The sequenced material came from peripheral blood. The chain's CDR3 is CASRLQGPLGTEAFF. The CDR3, as DNA: TGTGCCAGCAGGCTACAGGGACCGTTGGGCACTGAAGCTTTCTTT.